This T cell receptor beta chain was captured in a study of T cell changes during pregnancy in multiple sclerosis. V lost 7 bases, J lost 5 bases, and 11 bases lay in between. The CDR3 totals 13 residues. The germline CDR1 and CDR2 sequences are MNHNS and SASEGT. Clones were sequenced by immunoSEQ multiplex PCR, and TCRdb holds only the in-frame ones, with some missing. Altogether tens of thousands of clones are present, around 92% being singletons, with the ten largest covering approximately 0.69%. The receptor's source is a female donor with multiple sclerosis, enrolled in a pregnancy study. The J gene is TRBJ1-4, the V gene TRBV6-1, with a tentative D call TRBD1 (5 bases). Sequences were derived from CD4+ T cells from peripheral blood mononuclear cells, sampled after pregnancy. CDR3 nucleotide sequence: TGTGCCAGCATCGGACATAAAAATGAAAAACTGTTTTTT. It translates to CASIGHKNEKLFF.